This T cell receptor beta chain was captured by sequencing in a study of T cells in Graves' hyperthyroidism and ophthalmopathy. General study results and limits: Ophthalmopathy was distinguished from stable hyperthyroidism by 13 V-J signatures. In blood, most of the thyroid clonotypes expanded above 0.001 were also present.

This clonotype was seen many times. Its matching antigen is unknown. RNA transcripts yielded amplified TCR beta CDR3 regions. First-round RT-PCR of the TCR CDR3 relied on the HTBI primer set. TCRdb analysed the multiplex PCR reads with MiXCR anew, one entry per CDR3 protein. The sample lists hundreds of thousands of distinct CDR3 sequences, approximately 13% occurring once. PBMCs were derived from about 9.1 ml fresh peripheral blood. The V gene's germline CDR1 is MNHEY and CDR2 SVGEGT. The germline V and J ends were trimmed by 4 bases and 7 bases, with 16 bases remaining between them. The CDR3 has 15 amino acids.

Sequencing was done on a sample of blood. This receptor was identified in a woman aged 40 to 50 with Graves' ophthalmopathy. The gene calls are TRBV6-2 or TRBV6-3 and TRBJ1-4; TRBD1 is a possible D gene (5 bases). This chain's CDR3 is CASSSRGTFFEKLFF. CDR3 coding DNA: TGTGCCAGCAGTTCCCGTGGGACTTTCTTTGAAAAACTGTTTTTT.